These 15 T cell receptor beta chains were all obtained from the same sample, sequenced in a study of blood T cell repertoires in COVID-19. Sequenced by immunoSEQ multiplex PCR; TCRdb stores in-frame clones only, minus some. The data hold 300,000 to 450,000 clones, with approximately 88% observed a single time. The sample taken for sequencing was peripheral blood. These receptors were obtained from a woman aged 30 to 39 with COVID-19, enrolled during active disease.

V and J are TRBV28 and TRBJ2-7, with D possibly being TRBD2 (5 bases). Germline V gene lookup returns CDR1 MDHEN and CDR2 SYDVKM. The CDR3 contains 18 residues. Between the trimmed V and J ends, which lost 7 bases and 0 bases, there was a span of 25 bases. The DNA of the CDR3 is TGTGCCAGCAACCCCCACCGGATGAGCGGCCCCAGCTCCTACGAGCAGTACTTC. It yields the protein CASNPHRMSGPSSYEQYF.

The chain has TRBV6-2 or TRBV6-3 and TRBJ1-1, with 8 bases identical to TRBD1. Looked up from germline, CDR1 is MNHEY and CDR2 is SVGEGT. The CDR3 has 15 amino acids. V lost 4 bases, J lost 0 bases, and 4 bases stayed unmatched. CDR3 protein: CASSSTRGLNTEAFF. In DNA, the CDR3 is TGTGCCAGCAGTTCGACCAGGGGGCTGAACACTGAAGCTTTCTTT.

The V and J genes are TRBV19 and TRBJ1-1; 7 bases line up with TRBD1. Trimming took 5 bases from V and 4 from J; bases not matched to a gene: 7. Germline CDR1 LNHDA, CDR2 SQIVND (reference sequence). The length of the CDR3 is 14 residues. The CDR3 coding sequence is TGTGCCAGTAGTTACAACAGGGGACGCACTGAAGCTTTCTTT. Protein product: CASSYNRGRTEAFF. The whole variable domain, remainder taken from reference TRBV19 and TRBJ1-1, is DGGITQSPKYLFRKEGQNVTLSCEQNLNHDAMYWYRQDPGQGLRLIYYSQIVNDFQKGDIAEGYSVSREKKESFPLTVTSAQKNPTAFYLCASSYNRGRTEAFFGQGTRLTVV.

V and J are TRBV7-9 and TRBJ1-2; D is possibly TRBD1 (5 bases). The V end was cut by 5 bases, the J end by 1 base, with 23 bases between. Germline V gene lookup returns CDR1 SEHNR and CDR2 FQNEAQ (reference sequence). The CDR3 totals 18 residues. The CDR3 reads CASSPRSRDKLGNYGYTF. The CDR3 DNA reads TGTGCCAGCAGCCCCAGATCCAGGGATAAATTGGGTAACTATGGCTACACCTTC.

V and J are TRBV25-1 and TRBJ1-6; 10 nucleotides match TRBD1. J lost 7 bases, V lost 0 bases, and 3 bases had no gene match. The CDR3 sequence is 16 residues long. CDR1 is MGHDK and CDR2 is SYGVNS in the germline V gene. CDR3 protein: CASSEYPGQGNSPLHF. In DNA form, the CDR3 reads TGTGCCAGCAGTGAATATCCGGGACAGGGGAATTCACCCCTCCACTTT.

This chain uses TRBV7-8 with TRBJ1-1; TRBD1 matches at 7 bases. CDR1 and CDR2 from the germline V gene are SGHVS and FQNEAQ. CDR3 length equals 19 residues. Losses at the gene ends were 3 bases for V and 4 bases for J; bases not matched to a gene: 20. CDR3 residues: CASSFNMNLQGPGGTEAFF. The CDR3 coding sequence is TGTGCCAGCAGCTTCAATATGAACCTGCAGGGACCAGGGGGCACTGAAGCTTTCTTT. Based on the CDR3 plus reference TRBV7-8 and TRBJ1-1, the full variable domain is GAGVSQSPRYKVAKRGQDVALRCDPISGHVSLFWYQQALGQGPEFLTYFQNEAQLDKSGLPSDRFFAERPEGSVSTLKIQRTQQEDSAVYLCASSFNMNLQGPGGTEAFFGQGTRLTVV.

The gene calls are TRBV5-4 and TRBJ2-3; TRBD2 matches at 10 bases. This CDR3 has 16 amino acids. Germline CDR1 and CDR2: SGHNT and YYREEE (reference sequence). J lost 6 bases, V lost 0 bases, and 7 bases had no gene match. In DNA form, the CDR3 reads TGTGCCAGCAGCTTGGTGCCAGCGGGGGGGCCGGATACGCAGTATTTT. Protein: CASSLVPAGGPDTQYF.

The chain joins TRBV4-1 to TRBJ2-3; 13 bases agree with TRBD2. Germline lookup yields CDR1 MGHRA and CDR2 YSYEKL. The CDR3 sequence is 17 residues long. The trim removed 4 bases at V and 5 bases at J, leaving 9 bases unmatched. As DNA, the CDR3 is TGCGCCAGCAGCCCTACTAGCGGGGGGGCTTGGGGAGATACGCAGTATTTT. Its translation: CASSPTSGGAWGDTQYF.

The chain is built from TRBV2 and TRBJ1-6; D is uncertain. V was cut by 2 bases and J by 7 bases, with 6 bases left in between. This CDR3 is 13 amino acids long. Looked up from germline, CDR1 is SNHLY and CDR2 is FYNNEI. CDR3 DNA sequence: TGTGCCAGCAGTGAATGGGCAAATTCACCCCTCCACTTT. Translated: CASSEWANSPLHF.

The chain combines TRBV5-1 with TRBJ2-3; unclear D gene. Trimming shortened V by 3 bases and J by 1 base, and 9 bases separated the two germline ends. The CDR3 is made up of 14 amino acids. Germline assignment: CDR1 SGHRS and CDR2 YFSETQ. CDR3 protein: CASSSRSRTDTQYF. Written as DNA, the CDR3 is TGCGCCAGCAGCTCCAGATCCCGCACAGATACGCAGTATTTT. Combining the CDR3 with reference TRBV5-1 and TRBJ2-3 gives the whole variable domain KAGVTQTPRYLIKTRGQQVTLSCSPISGHRSVSWYQQTPGQGLQFLFEYFSETQRNKGNFPGRFSGRQFSNSRSEMNVSTLELGDSALYLCASSSRSRTDTQYFGPGTRLTVL.

In regard to this clone: Other DNA sequences of this sample code for an identical CDR3. The chain joins TRBV12-3 or TRBV12-4 to TRBJ1-1, with D tentatively TRBD1 (5 bases). The CDR3 runs 13 residues. V was pared by 3 bases and J by 1 base, with 6 bases between. The CDR3 nucleotides read TGTGCCAGCAGTTTTAGGGGGAACACTGAAGCTTTCTTT. Encoded protein: CASSFRGNTEAFF.

This chain connects TRBV11-2 to TRBJ2-5; 10 positions match TRBD2. The CDR3 totals 15 residues. Unmatched junction bases numbered 7, after V lost 4 bases and J lost 5 bases. Germline assignment: CDR1 SGHAT and CDR2 FQNNGV. As DNA, the CDR3 is TGTGCCAGCAGCTCCTTAGCGGGAGGAGGGGAGACCCAGTACTTC. Its protein product is CASSSLAGGGETQYF.

The chain couples TRBV7-2 to TRBJ1-3; D unresolved. Germline V lookup: CDR1 SGHTA, CDR2 FQGNSA. Trimming cost V 1 base and J 3 bases, with 10 bases left between them. This CDR3 contains 15 residues. The CDR3 protein is CASSLGGGIGNTIYF. For the CDR3, the DNA is TGTGCCAGCAGCTTAGGAGGAGGGATTGGAAACACCATATATTTT.

The CDR3, as DNA: TGCGCCAGCAGCGCGCCCACCGGGGAGCTGTTTTTT. Translated: CASSAPTGELFF. The chain employs TRBV10-1 and TRBJ2-2; D is uncertain. Germline V gene lookup returns CDR1 WNHNN and CDR2 SYGVQD (reference sequence). The CDR3 has 12 amino acids. The V end was cut by 6 bases, the J end by 4 bases, with 6 bases between.

This sequence joins TRBV6-2 or TRBV6-3 and TRBJ2-1; TRBD2 might be the D (5 bases). V gave up 6 bases and J gave up 0 bases, with 12 bases separating them. Per the germline V gene, CDR1 is MNHEY and CDR2 is SVGEGT. The CDR3 is 15 residues long. The CDR3 is CASSPSGISYNEQFF. The CDR3 DNA is TGTGCCAGCAGCCCCTCGGGAATCTCCTACAATGAGCAGTTCTTC.